A selection of T cell receptor beta chains follows, all from one sample in a study of blood T cell repertoires in COVID-19. Profiling relied on immunoSEQ multiplex PCR, and the TCRdb table lists in-frame clones only, not all of them. The sample has about 60,000 clones, around 90% seen once; the top ten hold approximately 1.3%. Sequencing was done on a sample of peripheral blood. All receptors derive from a man between 60 and 75 years old with acute or convalescent COVID-19. CDR3s include the opening cysteine and the closing phenylalanine or tryptophan. The order of the fields is CDR3 length, V gene, CDR3 protein.

15,TRBV29-1,CSVELGTSGRDEQYF
16,TRBV7-2,CASRAGTSGFTDTQYF
16,TRBV27,CASSSAGGGDTDTQYF
16,TRBV5-6,CASSLQGADSGNTIYF
10,TRBV28,CASSQDTQYF
15,TRBV19,CASSRTSQIGNEQFF
14,TRBV30,CAWSTGIRDQPQHF
12,TRBV6-2/TRBV6-3,CASSYPADTQYF
14,TRBV3-1/TRBV3-2,CASSQEDSQVPQHF
15,TRBV27,CASSLASGDYYEQYF
15,TRBV18,CASSQGGGSNQPQHF
9,TRBV20-1,CSAPMPSIF
13,TRBV12-3/TRBV12-4,CASTPQGSYEQYF
14,TRBV28,CASSFRDSEETQYF
16,TRBV6-2/TRBV6-3,CASSRILAGGYNEQFF
14,TRBV9,CASDSGRPGNEQFF
14,TRBV27,CASSARGQGETQYF
12,TRBV7-9,CASSLDSYGYTF
13,TRBV11-1,CASSLGEPYEQYF
17,TRBV5-1,CASSLDFRGRGRAEAFF
12,TRBV24-1,CATSDATPEQFF
16,TRBV9,CASSPSTGVDTDTQYF
17,TRBV19,CASSTMDGRSVRYGYTF
13,TRBV5-4,CASSREGLEKLFF
16,TRBV5-6,CASSSPRTGLGETQYF